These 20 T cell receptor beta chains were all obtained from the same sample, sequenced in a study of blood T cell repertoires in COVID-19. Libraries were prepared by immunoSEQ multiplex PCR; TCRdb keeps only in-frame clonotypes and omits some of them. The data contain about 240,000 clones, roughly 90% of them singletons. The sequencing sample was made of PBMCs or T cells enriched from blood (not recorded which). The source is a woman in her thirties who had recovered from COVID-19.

CDR3 protein: CASSYEPGGYEQYF. The CDR3 DNA is TGTGCCAGCAGTTACGAGCCGGGGGGCTACGAGCAGTACTTC. The V and J genes are TRBV27 and TRBJ2-7, with TRBD2 matching over 7 bases. Germline trimming cut 4 bases from V and 3 bases from J; bases unmatched to any gene: 6. Germline V gives CDR1 MNHEY, CDR2 SMNVEV (reference sequence). The CDR3 contains 14 residues.

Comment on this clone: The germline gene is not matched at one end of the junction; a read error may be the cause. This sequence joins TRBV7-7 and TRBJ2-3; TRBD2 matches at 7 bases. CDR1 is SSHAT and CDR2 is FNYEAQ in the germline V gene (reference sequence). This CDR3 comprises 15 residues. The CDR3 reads CASSMGTTRTDTQYF. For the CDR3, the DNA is TGTGCTAGCAGCATGGGGACTACCCGCACAGATACGCAGTATTTT.

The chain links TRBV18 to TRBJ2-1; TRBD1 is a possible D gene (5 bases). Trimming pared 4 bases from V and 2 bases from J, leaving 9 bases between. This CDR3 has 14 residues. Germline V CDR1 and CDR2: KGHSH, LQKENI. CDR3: CASSRQIPYNEQFF. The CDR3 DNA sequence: TGTGCCAGCTCACGACAGATACCCTACAATGAGCAGTTCTTC. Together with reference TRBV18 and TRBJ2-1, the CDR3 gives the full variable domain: NAGVMQNPRHLVRRRGQEARLRCSPMKGHSHVYWYRQLPEEGLKFMVYLQKENIIDESGMPKERFSAEFPKEGPSILRIQQVVRGDSAAYFCASSRQIPYNEQFFGPGTRLTVL.

The CDR3 region is CASSQTASGRLEETQYF. The CDR3 DNA is TGCGCCAGCAGCCAGACAGCGAGCGGGAGACTCGAGGAGACCCAGTACTTC. The rearrangement links TRBV4-1 to TRBJ2-5; 8 bases are a match to TRBD2. The CDR3 sequence is 17 residues long. The V segment lost 3 bases and the J segment 5 bases; nucleotides outside the gene matches: 14. Germline V gene data show CDR1 as MGHRA and CDR2 as YSYEKL.

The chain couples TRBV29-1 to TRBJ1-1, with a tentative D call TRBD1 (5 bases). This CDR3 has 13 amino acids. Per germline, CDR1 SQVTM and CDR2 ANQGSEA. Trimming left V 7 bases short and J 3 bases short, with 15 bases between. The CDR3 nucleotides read TGCAGCGCATCGACAGCCCGGTACACTGAAGCTTTCTTT. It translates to CSASTARYTEAFF.

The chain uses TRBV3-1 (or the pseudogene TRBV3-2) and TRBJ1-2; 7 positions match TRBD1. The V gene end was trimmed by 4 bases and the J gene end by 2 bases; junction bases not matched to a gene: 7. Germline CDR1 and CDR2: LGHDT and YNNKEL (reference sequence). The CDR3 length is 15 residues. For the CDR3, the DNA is TGTGCCAGCAGCCTCTCACAGGGGACCAACTATGGCTACACCTTC. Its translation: CASSLSQGTNYGYTF.

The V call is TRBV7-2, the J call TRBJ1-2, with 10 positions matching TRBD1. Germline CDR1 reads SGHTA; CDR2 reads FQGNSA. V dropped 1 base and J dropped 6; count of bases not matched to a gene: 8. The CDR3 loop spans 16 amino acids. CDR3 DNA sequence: TGTGCCAGCAGCTTAGAATCGGCGACAGGGGGCAATGGCTACACCTTC. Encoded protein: CASSLESATGGNGYTF. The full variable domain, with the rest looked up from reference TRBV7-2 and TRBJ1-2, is GAGVSQSPSNKVTEKGKDVELRCDPISGHTALYWYRQSLGQGLEFLIYFQGNSAPDKSGLPSDRFSAERTGGSVSTLTIQRTQQEDSAVYLCASSLESATGGNGYTFGSGTRLTVV.

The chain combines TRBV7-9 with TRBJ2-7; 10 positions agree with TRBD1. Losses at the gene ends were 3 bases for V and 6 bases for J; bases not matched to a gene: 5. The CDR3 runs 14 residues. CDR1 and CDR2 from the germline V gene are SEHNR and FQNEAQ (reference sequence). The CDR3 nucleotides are TGTGCCAGCAGCTTCGCCGGACAGGGGGGCGAGCAGTACTTC. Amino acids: CASSFAGQGGEQYF. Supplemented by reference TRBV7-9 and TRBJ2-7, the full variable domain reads DTGVSQNPRHKITKRGQNVTFRCDPISEHNRLYWYRQTLGQGPEFLTYFQNEAQLEKSRLLSDRFSAERPKGSFSTLEIQRTEQGDSAMYLCASSFAGQGGEQYFGPGTRLTVT.

The CDR3 nucleotides read TGTGCCAGCAGGAACACAGGGACCACTGAAGCTTTCTTT. Translated: CASRNTGTTEAFF. The chain is built from TRBV25-1 and TRBJ1-1; D perhaps matches TRBD1 (6 bases). With 6 bases removed from V and 4 bases from J, the gap between germline ends came to 12 bases. Germline assignment: CDR1 MGHDK and CDR2 SYGVNS. The CDR3 runs to 13 residues.

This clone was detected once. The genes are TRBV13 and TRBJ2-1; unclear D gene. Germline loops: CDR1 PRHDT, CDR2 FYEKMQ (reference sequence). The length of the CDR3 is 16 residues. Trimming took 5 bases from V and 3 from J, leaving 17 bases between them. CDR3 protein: CASSPWAYRSYNEQFF. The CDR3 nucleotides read TGTGCCAGCAGCCCCTGGGCGTACAGAAGCTACAATGAGCAGTTCTTC.

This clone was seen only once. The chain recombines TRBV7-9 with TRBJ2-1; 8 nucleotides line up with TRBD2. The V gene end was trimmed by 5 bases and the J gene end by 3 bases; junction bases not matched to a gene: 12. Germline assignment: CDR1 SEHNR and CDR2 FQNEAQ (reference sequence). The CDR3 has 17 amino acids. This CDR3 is CASSPGGLAEVYNEQFF. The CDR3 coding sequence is TGTGCCAGCAGCCCGGGGGGGCTAGCGGAGGTCTACAATGAGCAGTTCTTC.

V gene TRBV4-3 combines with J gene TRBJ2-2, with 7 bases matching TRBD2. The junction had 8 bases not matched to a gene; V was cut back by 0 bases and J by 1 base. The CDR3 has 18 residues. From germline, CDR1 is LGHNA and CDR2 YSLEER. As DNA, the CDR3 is TGCGCCAGCAGCCAAGATCTTTCGGCGGGAGTGAACACCGGGGAGCTGTTTTTT. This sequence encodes CASSQDLSAGVNTGELFF.

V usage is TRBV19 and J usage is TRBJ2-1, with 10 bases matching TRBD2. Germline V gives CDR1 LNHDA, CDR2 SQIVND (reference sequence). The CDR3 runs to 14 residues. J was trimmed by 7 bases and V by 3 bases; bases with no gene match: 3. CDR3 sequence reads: CASSMMGLANEQFF. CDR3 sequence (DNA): TGTGCCAGTAGTATGATGGGACTAGCGAATGAGCAGTTCTTC.

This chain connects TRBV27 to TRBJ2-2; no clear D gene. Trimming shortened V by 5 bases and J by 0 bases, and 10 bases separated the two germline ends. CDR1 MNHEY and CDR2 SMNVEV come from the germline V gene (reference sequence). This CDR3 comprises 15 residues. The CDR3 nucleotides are TGTGCCAGCAGTCTCCACATAACGAACACCGGGGAGCTGTTTTTT. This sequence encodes CASSLHITNTGELFF.

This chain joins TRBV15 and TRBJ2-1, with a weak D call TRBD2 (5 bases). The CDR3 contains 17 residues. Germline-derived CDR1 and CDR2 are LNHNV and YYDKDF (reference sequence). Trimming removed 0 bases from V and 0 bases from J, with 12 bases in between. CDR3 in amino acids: CATSREVGVGSYNEQFF. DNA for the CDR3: TGTGCCACCAGCAGAGAAGTGGGAGTCGGCTCCTACAATGAGCAGTTCTTC.

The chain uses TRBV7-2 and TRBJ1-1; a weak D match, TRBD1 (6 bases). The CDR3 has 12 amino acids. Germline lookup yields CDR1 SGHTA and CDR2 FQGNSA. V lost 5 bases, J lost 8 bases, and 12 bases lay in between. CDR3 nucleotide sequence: TGTGCCAGCAGCGCCCAGGGGCGGGAAGCTTTCTTT. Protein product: CASSAQGREAFF.

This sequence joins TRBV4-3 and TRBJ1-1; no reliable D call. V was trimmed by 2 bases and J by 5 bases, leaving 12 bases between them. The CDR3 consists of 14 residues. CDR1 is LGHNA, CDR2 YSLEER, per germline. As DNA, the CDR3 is TGCGCCAGCAGCCAATGGTATGGAGAAACTGAAGCTTTCTTT. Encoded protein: CASSQWYGETEAFF.

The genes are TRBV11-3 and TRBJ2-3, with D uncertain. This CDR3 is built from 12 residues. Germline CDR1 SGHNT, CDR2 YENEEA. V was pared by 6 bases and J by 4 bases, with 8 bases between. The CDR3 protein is CASSRSADTQYF. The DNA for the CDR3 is TGTGCCAGCAGTCGGTCCGCAGATACGCAGTATTTT.

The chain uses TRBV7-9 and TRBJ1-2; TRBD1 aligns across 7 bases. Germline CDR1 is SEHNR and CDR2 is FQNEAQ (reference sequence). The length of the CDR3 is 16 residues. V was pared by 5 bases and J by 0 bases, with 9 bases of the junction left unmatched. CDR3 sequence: CASSDPIGTANYGYTF. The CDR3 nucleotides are TGTGCCAGCAGCGACCCCATCGGGACAGCTAACTATGGCTACACCTTC.

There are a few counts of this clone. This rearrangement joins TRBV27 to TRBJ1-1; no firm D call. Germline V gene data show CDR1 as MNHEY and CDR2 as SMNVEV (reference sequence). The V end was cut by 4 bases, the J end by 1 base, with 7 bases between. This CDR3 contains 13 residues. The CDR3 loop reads CASSSTPNTEAFF. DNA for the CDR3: TGTGCCAGCAGTTCAACACCGAACACTGAAGCTTTCTTT.